Given below is one T cell receptor (beta chain) in context. Its specificity is not known. The data belong to a study of Ad26.COV2.S vaccination and SARS-CoV-2 variants. The wider study: Trial arm assignment for the donor was COV1001 Ad26.COV2.S.

Measured with immunoSEQ multiplex PCR; TCRdb has only the in-frame clones, and not every one. Found here are roughly 420,000 clones, around 87% of them singletons; the top ten hold about 3.6%. This CDR3 has 15 amino acids. V was pared by 2 bases and J by 5 bases, with 15 bases between. Per germline, CDR1 LNHDA and CDR2 SQIVND (reference sequence). Documented treatment: 15 to 20 received Ad26.COV2.S at low or high dose, single or two shots; roughly five received placebo; per-sample allocation not given. The samples were gathered on day 63 after the first injection of vaccine or placebo. Donation came from an adult in Boston who was aged 18-55 years. Broader study findings: Substantial breadth was reported for post-vaccination spike-specific CD8+ and CD4+ T cells. Estimates derived from TCR breadth and depth analyses may have underestimated total T cell responses.

The clonotype originates from a person aged 18-60 years who received the Ad26.COV2.S COVID-19 vaccine or a placebo. The sample consisted of peripheral blood, taken in a trial of Ad26.COV2.S vaccine versus placebo. The chain combines TRBV19 with TRBJ2-5; the D gene is possibly TRBD2 (5 bases). The CDR3 DNA is TGTGCCAGTAGTATAAGTGGACGGGAAGGGGAGACCCAGTACTTC. Protein sequence: CASSISGREGETQYF. Together with reference TRBV19 and TRBJ2-5, the CDR3 gives the full variable domain: DGGITQSPKYLFRKEGQNVTLSCEQNLNHDAMYWYRQDPGQGLRLIYYSQIVNDFQKGDIAEGYSVSREKKESFPLTVTSAQKNPTAFYLCASSISGREGETQYFGPGTRLLVL.